Following are 22 T cell receptor beta chains from one sample sequenced in a study of blood T cell repertoires in COVID-19. TCRdb's copy holds only in-frame clones and misses some; the assay was immunoSEQ multiplex PCR. The table has 89,000 or so clones, roughly 90% seen once; the top ten hold roughly 2.5%. Specimen: peripheral blood. These receptors all stem from a man aged 45-65 years with COVID-19, enrolled during active disease.

The chain employs TRBV5-4 and TRBJ2-3, with D perhaps matching TRBD2 (6 bases). The V end lost 0 bases, the J end lost 0 bases, and 17 bases lay between the germline ends. Germline lookup yields CDR1 SGHNT and CDR2 YYREEE (reference sequence). The CDR3 runs to 18 residues. The CDR3 here is CASSLELAAPPSTDTQYF. The CDR3 nucleotides are TGTGCCAGCAGCTTGGAATTAGCGGCTCCACCTAGCACAGATACGCAGTATTTT.

This clone was seen once. V usage is TRBV28 and J usage is TRBJ2-2; 10 nucleotides match TRBD1. Germline V lookup: CDR1 MDHEN, CDR2 SYDVKM. The V and J ends lost 7 bases and 5 bases, in that order; junction bases with no gene match: 7. The CDR3 totals 15 residues. In DNA, the CDR3 is TGTGCCAGCATCAGACAGGGGGCTGGGACCGGGGAGCTGTTTTTT. Translating gives CASIRQGAGTGELFF.

The CDR3 nucleotides are TGTGCCAGCAGCCAAGGCGCAGGGGGCACTGGAAACACCATATATTTT. This translates into CASSQGAGGTGNTIYF. V gene TRBV3-1 (or the pseudogene TRBV3-2) combines with J gene TRBJ1-3, with 8 nucleotides matching TRBD1. The CDR3 contains 16 residues. The J segment lost 2 bases and the V segment lost 1 base, leaving 4 bases of the junction unmatched. Per germline, CDR1 LGHDT and CDR2 YNNKEL (reference sequence).

This clone was detected a few times. This rearrangement joins TRBV6-4 to TRBJ2-1; 7 bases map to TRBD1. The V and J ends lost 5 bases and 3 bases, in that order; junction bases with no gene match: 7. This CDR3 is 15 amino acids long. CDR1 is MRHNA, CDR2 SNTAGT, per germline. The CDR3 DNA follows: TGTGCCAGCAGTCGTCAGGGGGAAGGCTACAATGAGCAGTTCTTC. Amino acid sequence: CASSRQGEGYNEQFF.

The V call is TRBV6-5, the J call TRBJ2-3; 7 bases agree with TRBD2. Trimming removed 6 bases from V and 0 bases from J; junction bases left unmatched: 6. The CDR3 is 15 amino acids. Germline V gene data show CDR1 as MNHEY and CDR2 as SVGAGI. The CDR3 reads CASSWLGGSTDTQYF. Written as DNA, the CDR3 is TGTGCCAGCAGCTGGTTGGGGGGGAGCACAGATACGCAGTATTTT.

This clone was counted only a few times. The CDR3 DNA sequence: TGTGCCAGCAGTTTGGTGGCGGGGGGCCTTTCCTACGAGCAGTACTTC. Its translation: CASSLVAGGLSYEQYF. This chain connects TRBV27 to TRBJ2-7, with 8 nucleotides matching TRBD2. The germline gives CDR1 MNHEY, CDR2 SMNVEV (reference sequence). The CDR3 covers 16 residues. V lost 3 bases, J lost 1 base, and 8 bases stayed unmatched.

On this clone itself: This sample includes further DNA sequences coding for the same CDR3. The V gene is TRBV6-5, the J gene TRBJ1-2; possibly TRBD1 for D (5 bases). The CDR3 spans 13 residues. V was pared by 3 bases and J by 1 base, with 6 bases between. Looked up from germline, CDR1 is MNHEY and CDR2 is SVGAGI. In nucleotides, the CDR3 is TGTGCCAGCAGTTATGACAGTAACTATGGCTACACCTTC. It encodes CASSYDSNYGYTF.

This chain links TRBV7-2 with TRBJ2-1; the match to TRBD2 covers 9 bases. CDR1 is SGHTA and CDR2 is FQGNSA in the germline V gene. Trimming removed 0 bases from V and 4 bases from J; junction bases left unmatched: 7. CDR3 length equals 17 residues. For the CDR3, the DNA is TGTGCCAGCAGCTTAGCGCTAGGGCTAGCGGGGTACAATGAGCAGTTCTTC. Translation: CASSLALGLAGYNEQFF.

V and J are TRBV18 and TRBJ1-2; TRBD1 is a possible D gene (5 bases). V gave up 2 bases and J gave up 5 bases, with 21 bases separating them. CDR3 length equals 17 residues. Germline V gene data show CDR1 as KGHSH and CDR2 as LQKENI. CDR3 DNA sequence: TGTGCCAGCTCACCATATTTCCGGGGGGAAGGCTATTATGGCTACACCTTC. Its translation is CASSPYFRGEGYYGYTF.

V usage is TRBV7-2 and J usage is TRBJ2-1, with TRBD1 identical over 7 bases. V trimming: 5 bases; J trimming: 5 bases; junction bases outside the gene matches: 9. The CDR3 consists of 15 residues. Germline V gives CDR1 SGHTA, CDR2 FQGNSA. CDR3 DNA: TGTGCCAGCAGCACGTACCGGGACAGAAACAATGAGCAGTTCTTC. Encoded protein: CASSTYRDRNNEQFF.

In DNA form, the CDR3 reads TGTGCCAGCAGCTGGGACTATTACAATGAGCAGTTCTTC. Its protein is CASSWDYYNEQFF. The gene calls are TRBV11-2 and TRBJ2-1, with 7 bases lining up with TRBD2. With 4 bases clipped from V and 4 bases from J, the junction kept 1 base outside the gene matches. The CDR3 is made up of 13 amino acids. The germline CDR1 and CDR2 sequences are SGHAT and FQNNGV.

The chain couples TRBV6-4 to TRBJ2-3; 9 bases fit TRBD2. The CDR3 has 17 residues. After removal of 3 bases from V and 2 bases from J, the junction contained 9 bases not matched to a gene. The germline V gene has CDR1 MRHNA and CDR2 SNTAGT. CDR3 nucleotide sequence: TGTGCCAGCAGTGAGGCTTACAGCGGGGGGCCCACAGATACGCAGTATTTT. Its translation: CASSEAYSGGPTDTQYF.

Concerning this clone itself: The sample carries other DNA sequences with the same CDR3. This chain links TRBV12-3 or TRBV12-4 with TRBJ1-5; 8 positions agree with TRBD1. Trimming removed 6 bases from V and 4 bases from J; junction bases left unmatched: 2. The CDR3 is 13 residues long. The CDR3 here is CASRGQGNQPQHF. The CDR3 DNA is TGTGCCAGCAGAGGACAGGGAAATCAGCCCCAGCATTTT.

The J gene is TRBJ1-5, the V gene TRBV30; TRBD1 agrees at 7 bases. Losses at the gene ends were 3 bases for V and 2 bases for J; bases not matched to a gene: 13. Germline-derived CDR1 and CDR2 are GTSNPN and SVGIG (reference sequence). The CDR3 totals 17 residues. CDR3 in amino acids: CAWSEPRTGFGNQPQHF. CDR3 DNA sequence: TGTGCCTGGAGCGAACCGCGGACAGGTTTTGGCAATCAGCCCCAGCATTTT.

The chain employs TRBV7-2 and TRBJ2-7; TRBD2 matches at 10 bases. The ends lost 6 bases at V and 3 bases at J; junction bases unmatched: 5. This CDR3 has 14 residues. Looked up from germline, CDR1 is SGHTA and CDR2 is FQGNSA. DNA for the CDR3: TGTGCCAGCAGTAATAGCGGGGGGTACTACGAGCAGTACTTC. Protein: CASSNSGGYYEQYF.

This clone came up a few times. The J gene is TRBJ1-4, the V gene TRBV18; weak D call: TRBD1 (6 bases). The germline gives CDR1 KGHSH, CDR2 LQKENI. V was pared by 5 bases and J by 5 bases, with 6 bases between. CDR3 length equals 12 residues. Written as DNA, the CDR3 is TGTGCCAGCTCAGACAGGAATGAAAAACTGTTTTTT. It translates to CASSDRNEKLFF.

The chain carries TRBV5-6 and TRBJ2-3, with 11 bases lining up with TRBD2. J was trimmed by 1 base and V by 3 bases; bases with no gene match: 4. CDR1 and CDR2 from the germline V gene are SGHDT and YYEEEE. The length of the CDR3 is 16 residues. The CDR3 sequence is CASSSLLAGGTDTQYF. CDR3 nucleotides: TGTGCCAGCAGCTCCTTACTAGCGGGGGGCACAGATACGCAGTATTTT.

The chain joins TRBV19 to TRBJ1-1; D is undetermined. Trimming took off 6 bases at V and 3 bases at J, with 17 bases between the two ends. The germline V gene has CDR1 LNHDA and CDR2 SQIVND (reference sequence). This CDR3 has 15 residues. The CDR3 sequence is CASSTGAGSDTEAFF. In DNA form, the CDR3 reads TGTGCCAGTAGCACCGGTGCGGGAAGCGACACTGAAGCTTTCTTT.

The rearrangement links TRBV6-5 to TRBJ1-2, with D maybe TRBD1 (5 bases). V lost 8 bases and J 6 bases, leaving 16 bases between the germline ends. This CDR3 comprises 13 residues. Germline CDR1 is MNHEY and CDR2 is SVGAGI. This CDR3 is CASRTAGRNGYTF. CDR3 sequence (DNA): TGTGCCAGCCGAACCGCAGGGAGGAATGGCTACACCTTC.

The gene calls are TRBV19 and TRBJ2-7, with TRBD1 matching 11 bases. Trimming removed 1 base from V and 3 bases from J; junction bases left unmatched: 2. This CDR3 region has 15 residues. In germline, CDR1 is LNHDA, CDR2 SQIVND (reference sequence). CDR3: CASSIGGTGGYEQYF. CDR3 in DNA: TGTGCCAGTAGTATAGGCGGGACAGGGGGCTACGAGCAGTACTTC.

This clone has just one count. This chain joins TRBV28 and TRBJ1-4, with D possibly being TRBD1 (5 bases). Between the trimmed V and J ends, which lost 5 bases and 0 bases, there was a span of 31 bases. This CDR3 comprises 22 residues. Germline V gene sequence: CDR1 MDHEN, CDR2 SYDVKM. The chain's CDR3 is CASSPRVIGQGRPGPTNEKLFF. Here the CDR3 DNA reads TGTGCCAGCAGTCCCCGGGTTATTGGGCAGGGCAGACCCGGGCCAACTAATGAAAAACTGTTTTTT. The complete variable domain, with remaining parts taken from reference TRBV28 and TRBJ1-4, reads DVKVTQSSRYLVKRTGEKVFLECVQDMDHENMFWYRQDPGLGLRLIYFSYDVKMKEKGDIPEGYSVSREKKERFSLILESASTNQTSMYLCASSPRVIGQGRPGPTNEKLFFGSGTQLSVL.

The chain couples TRBV6-2 or TRBV6-3 to TRBJ1-2, with D possibly TRBD1 on 5 matching bases. V was shortened by 3 bases and J by 4 bases, with 9 bases between the two germline ends. Germline CDR1 MNHEY, CDR2 SVGEGT. This CDR3 has 13 residues. In nucleotides, the CDR3 is TGTGCCAGCAGTTATAAGACAGCCTATGGCTACACCTTC. It translates to CASSYKTAYGYTF.